A selection of T cell receptor beta chains follows, all from one sample in a study of T cell clones after liver transplantation. Here immunoSEQ multiplex PCR was the method, and the copy in TCRdb shows in-frame clones only, minus some. The sample lists some 57,000 clones; roughly three quarters were seen once. This material consisted of CD4+ T cells from blood, taken at the 22-month timepoint. Receptors originate from a human patient who received a liver transplant. Some T cells may be provided by the graft donor. CDR3s leave out the opening cysteine and the closing phenylalanine or tryptophan. The D gene is left open where the match is weak. Clone size, where shown, is once, few, many, or a class for clones that have expanded.

cdr3_aa	v_call	j_call	d_call	clone_size
ASSLRQAHEQY	TRBV7-9	TRBJ2-7	.	.
ASSVDPDSYEQY	TRBV9	TRBJ2-7	.	.
ASSQQGGYEQY	TRBV5-4	TRBJ2-7	.	few
ASSFSGTSGDTQY	TRBV6-1	TRBJ2-3	TRBD2	.
ASSFSTSGAYEQY	TRBV11-2	TRBJ2-7	TRBD2	few
ASSFSGGPGDTQY	TRBV27	TRBJ2-3	.	.
ASSDSRVGEY	TRBV10-2	TRBJ2-7	.	.
ASSEGGTYGYT	TRBV7-2	TRBJ1-2	.	.
ASSSYRQGAYGYT	TRBV7-2	TRBJ1-2	TRBD1	.
ASSLGSQPNEKLF	TRBV6-1	TRBJ1-4	.	.
ASSESGVSYNEQF	TRBV25-1	TRBJ2-1	.	.
ASSETGVSPLH	TRBV6-5	TRBJ1-6	TRBD1	many
ASSESLQGRWTEAF	TRBV10-1	TRBJ1-1	.	.
ASSGDRNTGELF	TRBV7-2	TRBJ2-2	TRBD1	.
ASSARGGAVADTQY	TRBV9	TRBJ2-3	TRBD2	.
ASSVFYGYT	TRBV6-1	TRBJ1-2	.	.
ASSPHNRQGSYGYT	TRBV7-9	TRBJ1-2	TRBD1	.
ASSVNPGELF	TRBV9	TRBJ2-2	.	many
AWSRGLAVQETQY	TRBV30	TRBJ2-5	TRBD2	.
ASSWGISYNEQF	TRBV4-1	TRBJ2-1	.	once
ASSFSGGRTGELF	TRBV11-2	TRBJ2-2	TRBD2	.
ASSSQSSYNSPLH	TRBV27	TRBJ1-6	.	once
ASSLSTGISYEQY	TRBV27	TRBJ2-7	.	.
ASSRRGTEEGYT	TRBV18	TRBJ1-2	.	.
ASRGHRDNQPQH	TRBV5-5	TRBJ1-5	.	.
ASSGPDTQY	TRBV2	TRBJ2-3	.	.
ASSPGQPSTDTQY	TRBV7-2	TRBJ2-3	.	few
ASTQRTGWTEAF	TRBV6-5	TRBJ1-1	TRBD1	.
ASSFVSDTQY	TRBV5-6	TRBJ2-3	.	.
ASTRREGSNQPQH	TRBV28	TRBJ1-5	.	.
ASSLPLPGGSKNIQY	TRBV7-8	TRBJ2-4	TRBD1	once
ASSSGPSLEQY	TRBV27	TRBJ2-7	.	once